The 19 T cell receptor beta chains in this list originate from one sample, sequenced in a study of T cells in localized non-small cell lung cancer. Using immunoSEQ multiplex PCR, the repertoire was profiled, and TCRdb retains in-frame clones only, with some absent. The table lists 100,000 to 150,000 clones, more than 80% of them singletons. Here the sequenced sample was peripheral blood, taken before any cancer treatment. The receptors here all came from a female donor older than 55 with stage I lung adenocarcinoma.

This sequence joins TRBV5-5 and TRBJ2-1; D is possibly TRBD1 (6 bases). CDR1 is SGHKS and CDR2 is YYEKEE in the germline V gene (reference sequence). Trimming took off 4 bases at V and 8 bases at J, with 19 bases between the two ends. The CDR3 is 15 amino acids. CDR3 DNA sequence: TGTGCCAGCAGCCCCGAGGGGGATTTATTCGATGAGCAGTTCTTC. Protein sequence: CASSPEGDLFDEQFF.

This clone came up once. The chain carries TRBV30 and TRBJ1-1, with a weak D call TRBD1 (6 bases). Germline CDR1 and CDR2: GTSNPN and SVGIG (reference sequence). This CDR3 is 15 amino acids long. The CDR3 reads CAWGLPRRVNTEAFF. The CDR3 DNA reads as TGTGCATGGGGGCTCCCGCGAAGGGTGAACACTGAAGCTTTCTTT.

The chain uses TRBV19 and TRBJ2-3; D gene ambiguous. Germline values: CDR1 LNHDA, CDR2 SQIVND (reference sequence). V was shortened by 0 bases and J by 4 bases, with 5 bases between the two germline ends. This CDR3 has 13 amino acids. CDR3 protein: CASSIDLSDTQYF. The CDR3 DNA is TGTGCCAGTAGTATAGATCTATCAGATACGCAGTATTTT.

The chain combines TRBV5-1 with TRBJ1-2; D remains ambiguous. Germline CDR1 reads SGHRS; CDR2 reads YFSETQ. V lost 4 bases to trimming and J lost 6 bases, with 13 bases between them. The CDR3 is 13 amino acids. The CDR3 DNA is TGCGCCAGCAGCGAGATCCGGGCCGATGGCTACACCTTC. Translating it yields CASSEIRADGYTF.

The rearrangement links TRBV29-1 to TRBJ1-4, with 7 bases lining up with TRBD1. This CDR3 is 13 amino acids long. The ends lost 6 bases at V and 5 bases at J; junction bases unmatched: 6. Germline loops: CDR1 SQVTM, CDR2 ANQGSEA. The CDR3: CSVARDRNEKLFF. The CDR3 nucleotides read TGCAGCGTGGCCCGGGACAGAAATGAAAAACTGTTTTTT.

The CDR3 region is CASSGGAGRSNSNQPQHF. As DNA, the CDR3 is TGTGCCAGCAGTGGGGGGGCGGGACGGTCGAATAGCAATCAGCCCCAGCATTTT. The chain employs TRBV28 and TRBJ1-5; D may be TRBD1 (6 bases). Trimming shortened V by 5 bases and J by 0 bases, and 20 bases separated the two germline ends. Germline V gives CDR1 MDHEN, CDR2 SYDVKM. This CDR3 comprises 18 residues.

The genes are TRBV19 and TRBJ1-3; 8 positions match TRBD1. CDR1 is LNHDA and CDR2 is SQIVND in the germline V gene (reference sequence). The ends lost 11 bases at V and 1 base at J; junction bases unmatched: 1. The CDR3 totals 12 residues. The CDR3 DNA reads TGTGCCGGACAGGGTTCTGGAAACACCATATATTTT. It specifies CAGQGSGNTIYF.

V gene TRBV19 combines with J gene TRBJ2-7, with 8 bases lining up with TRBD2. There are 14 residues in the CDR3. CDR1 is LNHDA and CDR2 is SQIVND in the germline V gene (reference sequence). V lost 4 bases, J lost 0 bases, and 2 bases stayed unmatched. CDR3 loop: CASSTGGSSYEQYF. CDR3 nucleotides: TGTGCCAGTAGTACGGGGGGGAGCTCCTACGAGCAGTACTTC.

The chain is built from TRBV10-3 and TRBJ2-5; tentatively, D is TRBD2 (5 bases). Deletions cut 4 bases from V and 4 bases from J, with 10 bases between. Germline assignment: CDR1 ENHRY and CDR2 SYGVKD. The CDR3 contains 13 residues. CDR3: CAISVGLLETQYF. The CDR3 DNA follows: TGTGCCATCAGTGTTGGACTTTTAGAGACCCAGTACTTC.

This chain uses TRBV10-2 with TRBJ2-7; 9 bases align to TRBD2. The CDR3 consists of 14 residues. Germline assignment: CDR1 WSHSY and CDR2 SAAADI. The V and J ends lost 4 bases and 4 bases, in that order; junction bases with no gene match: 5. Here the CDR3 DNA reads TGCGCCAGCAGTGGAGGCGGGAGGGTGTACGAGCAGTACTTC. Translated, it gives CASSGGGRVYEQYF.

This clone showed up just once. The V gene is TRBV18, the J gene TRBJ2-7; the D gene is possibly TRBD1 (6 bases). The V end was cut by 3 bases, the J end by 0 bases, with 12 bases between. The germline gives CDR1 KGHSH, CDR2 LQKENI. There are 15 residues in the CDR3. The CDR3 nucleotides are TGTGCCAGCTCACCCCTGGGGGCGACCTCCTACGAGCAGTACTTC. This codes for CASSPLGATSYEQYF.

This chain links TRBV15 with TRBJ2-1; tentatively, D is TRBD2 (5 bases). This CDR3 has 17 residues. Trimming pared 1 base from V and 0 bases from J, leaving 13 bases between. Germline V lookup: CDR1 LNHNV, CDR2 YYDKDF (reference sequence). The CDR3 coding sequence is TGTGCCACCAGCAGAGTGAAGAGCGGAGCCTCCTACAATGAGCAGTTCTTC. Encoded protein: CATSRVKSGASYNEQFF.

The chain is built from TRBV11-3 and TRBJ1-1, with 7 positions matching TRBD1. Germline V gives CDR1 SGHNT, CDR2 YENEEA. With 8 bases clipped from V and 4 bases from J, the junction kept 7 bases outside the gene matches. CDR3 size: 13 residues. CDR3 loop: CASSQGVGTEAFF. The CDR3 bases are TGTGCCAGCTCGCAGGGGGTCGGCACTGAAGCTTTCTTT.

This clone was found once. The chain combines TRBV5-4 with TRBJ2-5; TRBD1 agrees at 9 bases. CDR1 SGHNT and CDR2 YYREEE come from the germline V gene (reference sequence). The CDR3 is 13 residues long. V was clipped by 3 bases and J by 3 bases; unmatched bases: 0. This CDR3 reads CASSWTGEETQYF. CDR3 bases: TGTGCCAGCAGCTGGACAGGGGAAGAGACCCAGTACTTC.

The chain links TRBV2 to TRBJ2-2, with TRBD1 matching 10 bases. The germline CDR1 and CDR2 sequences are SNHLY and FYNNEI. CDR3 size: 17 residues. V shed 1 base, J shed 6 bases, and the junction held 8 bases outside the gene matches. CDR3 DNA: TGTGCCAGCAGTGAAGTTTTTGGGACAGGGGTCCCCGGGGAGCTGTTTTTT. It encodes CASSEVFGTGVPGELFF. Full variable domain (missing parts from reference TRBV2 and TRBJ2-2): EPEVTQTPSHQVTQMGQEVILRCVPISNHLYFYWYRQILGQKVEFLVSFYNNEISEKSEIFDDQFSVERPDGSNFTLKIRSTKLEDSAMYFCASSEVFGTGVPGELFFGEGSRLTVL.

The rearrangement uses TRBV5-4 and TRBJ2-5; TRBD2 aligns across 10 bases. This CDR3 has 14 amino acids. J was trimmed by 5 bases and V by 8 bases; bases with no gene match: 9. Germline CDR1 is SGHNT and CDR2 is YYREEE (reference sequence). CDR3 amino acids: CASTLAGEEETQYF. The CDR3 coding sequence is TGTGCCAGTACCCTAGCGGGGGAAGAGGAGACCCAGTACTTC.

The rearrangement joins TRBV5-1 to TRBJ2-3; D may match TRBD1 or TRBD2 (7 bases each). The CDR3 sequence is 16 residues long. The germline V gene has CDR1 SGHRS and CDR2 YFSETQ. V was cut by 0 bases and J by 4 bases, with 15 bases left in between. CDR3 in amino acids: CASSLDQTGRADTQYF. In nucleotides, the CDR3 is TGCGCCAGCAGCTTGGACCAGACAGGGAGGGCAGATACGCAGTATTTT. Full variable domain (missing parts from reference TRBV5-1 and TRBJ2-3): KAGVTQTPRYLIKTRGQQVTLSCSPISGHRSVSWYQQTPGQGLQFLFEYFSETQRNKGNFPGRFSGRQFSNSRSEMNVSTLELGDSALYLCASSLDQTGRADTQYFGPGTRLTVL.

This clone was observed a handful of times. The genes are TRBV27 and TRBJ2-5, with 9 bases fitting TRBD1. With V trimmed by 6 bases and J by 3 bases, 8 bases remained unmatched. The CDR3 runs 15 residues. Germline-derived CDR1 and CDR2 are MNHEY and SMNVEV (reference sequence). CDR3 DNA sequence: TGTGCCAGCAGCATCTCGGACAGGGGTAAAGAGACCCAGTACTTC. It codes for CASSISDRGKETQYF.

The rearrangement links TRBV11-3 to TRBJ2-1; 9 bases map to TRBD2. V lost 5 bases to trimming and J lost 7 bases; unmatched junction nucleotides: 9. This CDR3 has 15 amino acids. Germline assignment: CDR1 SGHNT and CDR2 YENEEA. CDR3 in DNA: TGTGCCAGCAGCGCTAGCGGGACTACGGTGAATGAGCAGTTCTTC. Translating it yields CASSASGTTVNEQFF.